This T cell receptor beta chain was sequenced for a study of shared clonotypes between healthy human individuals. Trimming cost V 3 bases and J 10 bases, with 9 bases left between them. This CDR3 spans 11 amino acids. CDR1 is SEHNR and CDR2 is FQNEAQ in the germline V gene (reference sequence). Naive CD8 cells were CD45RO-negative, positively selected for CCR7, excluding terminally differentiated effector memory CD45RA+ cells. The repertoire was sequenced with immunoSEQ multiplex PCR; TCRdb's copy has only in-frame clones and lacks some. The sample lists hundreds of thousands of clones, roughly 96% occurring once.

J is TRBJ1-1 and V is TRBV7-9; D is undetermined. The sequenced material came from naive CD8+ T cells sorted from blood. This TCR derives from a woman in her 30s in good health. The CDR3 reads CASSFEAGAFF. The DNA for the CDR3 is TGTGCCAGCAGCTTTGAGGCCGGAGCTTTCTTT.